The 13 T cell receptor beta chains below all came from one sample that was sequenced in a study of blood T cell repertoires in COVID-19. Data came from immunoSEQ multiplex PCR; TCRdb stores just in-frame clones and leaves some out. The table lists some 98,000 clones, 82% of them singletons. Input material: peripheral blood. Receptors originate from a man aged 70-80 years with active or convalescent COVID-19.

This chain connects TRBV10-3 to TRBJ1-6; D is ambiguous. This CDR3 is 13 amino acids long. V dropped 0 bases and J dropped 6 bases, with 3 bases sitting between them. Germline CDR1 and CDR2: ENHRY and SYGVKD. In DNA form, the CDR3 reads TGTGCCATCAGTGAGTCGGCTAATTCACCCCTCCACTTT. Translating gives CAISESANSPLHF.

The rearrangement links TRBV27 to TRBJ2-2; D is unclear. With 6 bases removed from V and 0 bases from J, the gap between germline ends came to 8 bases. This CDR3 contains 14 residues. Germline V gene sequence: CDR1 MNHEY, CDR2 SMNVEV (reference sequence). The CDR3 reads CASRIIANTGELFF. The CDR3 bases are TGTGCCAGCAGAATTATAGCGAACACCGGGGAGCTGTTTTTT.

The V gene is TRBV10-3, the J gene TRBJ2-2; no reliable D call. V lost 0 bases and J lost 6, with 11 bases in between. The CDR3 spans 15 residues. Per the germline V gene, CDR1 is ENHRY and CDR2 is SYGVKD. CDR3 in amino acids: CAISESSLGPGELFF. CDR3 bases: TGTGCCATCAGTGAGTCGAGTTTGGGCCCCGGGGAGCTGTTTTTT.

The chain links TRBV19 to TRBJ1-5; D might be TRBD1 (5 bases). Germline V gene lookup returns CDR1 LNHDA and CDR2 SQIVND (reference sequence). The V gene lost 1 base and the J gene lost 4 bases, with 8 bases spanning the gap. The CDR3 covers 14 residues. CDR3 loop: CASSIGRGNQPQHF. CDR3 in DNA: TGTGCCAGTAGTATAGGGAGGGGTAATCAGCCCCAGCATTTT.

This clone was observed once. The chain couples TRBV6-2 or TRBV6-3 to TRBJ1-5; D possibly corresponds to TRBD1 (5 bases). The V gene lost 4 bases and the J gene lost 11 bases, with 15 bases spanning the gap. This CDR3 has 13 residues. Germline loops: CDR1 MNHEY, CDR2 SVGEGT. The CDR3 nucleotides are TGTGCCAGCAGTTCTGGGACTCAAGGGTCCCAGCATTTT. This translates into CASSSGTQGSQHF.

This chain links TRBV5-1 with TRBJ2-2; 10 bases map to TRBD1. CDR3 length equals 17 residues. Germline V gene data show CDR1 as SGHRS and CDR2 as YFSETQ. V lost 8 bases to trimming and J lost 4 bases; unmatched junction nucleotides: 14. CDR3 sequence: CASTSSPGTGVTGELFF. The CDR3 bases are TGCGCCAGTACTTCATCCCCCGGGACAGGGGTCACCGGGGAGCTGTTTTTT.

The J gene is TRBJ1-1, the V gene TRBV3-1 (or the pseudogene TRBV3-2); D perhaps matches TRBD1 (5 bases). The length of the CDR3 is 14 residues. Germline V gene data show CDR1 as LGHDT and CDR2 as YNNKEL (reference sequence). Trimming shortened V by 2 bases and J by 4 bases, and 11 bases separated the two germline ends. CDR3: CASSQSVGGTEAFF. CDR3 bases: TGTGCCAGCAGCCAATCCGTGGGGGGCACTGAAGCTTTCTTT.

This clone was seen many times. This chain links TRBV20-1 with TRBJ2-1, with TRBD2 identical over 12 bases. The CDR3 is 14 amino acids. V lost 3 bases, J lost 6 bases, and 3 bases stayed unmatched. Looked up from germline, CDR1 is DFQATT and CDR2 is SNEGSKA (reference sequence). The CDR3 protein is CSASTSGGSNEQFF. CDR3 DNA sequence: TGCAGTGCTAGTACTAGCGGGGGGTCCAATGAGCAGTTCTTC.

This chain links TRBV5-1 with TRBJ2-7; weak D call: TRBD1 (6 bases). Trimming shortened V by 2 bases and J by 0 bases, and 15 bases separated the two germline ends. Germline CDR1 and CDR2: SGHRS and YFSETQ. This CDR3 comprises 16 residues. CDR3 nucleotides: TGCGCCAGCAGCTTCGGGTTAAGGGGGAGCTCCTACGAGCAGTACTTC. Its translation is CASSFGLRGSSYEQYF.

This clone was seen a handful of times. This chain uses TRBV2 with TRBJ1-1; TRBD1 agrees at 9 bases. The germline V gene encodes CDR1 SNHLY and CDR2 FYNNEI. J was trimmed by 1 base and V by 6 bases; bases with no gene match: 6. The CDR3 spans 15 residues. CDR3 nucleotides: TGTGCCAGCAGACGCAGGACAGGGGCGAACACTGAAGCTTTCTTT. This codes for CASRRRTGANTEAFF.

The chain combines TRBV18 with TRBJ1-5; the match to TRBD1 covers 9 bases. The J segment lost 5 bases and the V segment lost 3 bases, leaving 5 bases of the junction unmatched. Germline-derived CDR1 and CDR2 are KGHSH and LQKENI. The CDR3 length is 15 residues. This CDR3 reads CASSPSTGGDQPQHF. Written as DNA, the CDR3 is TGTGCCAGCTCACCTAGTACAGGGGGCGATCAGCCCCAGCATTTT.

The chain recombines TRBV13 with TRBJ2-7, with 9 bases identical to TRBD1. The CDR3 runs 15 residues. The V gene end was trimmed by 5 bases and the J gene end by 1 base; junction bases not matched to a gene: 6. Germline CDR1 and CDR2: PRHDT and FYEKMQ (reference sequence). CDR3 in DNA: TGTGCCAGCAGCCGGTTTGGGACAGGGTCCTACGAGCAGTACTTC. It is translated as CASSRFGTGSYEQYF.

The gene calls are TRBV29-1 and TRBJ1-4; 11 bases agree with TRBD1. After removal of 6 bases from V and 8 bases from J, the junction contained 5 bases not matched to a gene. CDR3 length: 13 amino acids. The V gene's germline CDR1 is SQVTM and CDR2 ANQGSEA. This CDR3 is CSVAGTGGEKLFF. CDR3 DNA: TGCAGCGTAGCCGGGACAGGGGGGGAAAAACTGTTTTTT.